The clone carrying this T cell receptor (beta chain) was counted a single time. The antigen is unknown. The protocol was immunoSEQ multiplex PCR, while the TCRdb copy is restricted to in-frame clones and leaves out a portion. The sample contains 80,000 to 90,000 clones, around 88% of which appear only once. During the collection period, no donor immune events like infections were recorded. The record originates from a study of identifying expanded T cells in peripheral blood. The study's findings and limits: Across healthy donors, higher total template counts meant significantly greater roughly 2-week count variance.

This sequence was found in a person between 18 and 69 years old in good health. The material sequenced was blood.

This CDR3 reads CSVSGQGGYGYTF. CDR3 coding DNA: TGCAGCGTATCGGGACAGGGGGGTTATGGCTACACCTTC. This chain links TRBV29-1 with TRBJ1-2; 11 nucleotides line up with TRBD1. The CDR3 sequence is 13 residues long. Germline CDR1 and CDR2: SQVTM and ANQGSEA. Unmatched junction bases numbered 5, after V lost 6 bases and J lost 5 bases. Drawing the rest from reference TRBV29-1 and TRBJ1-2, the complete variable domain is SAVISQKPSRDICQRGTSLTIQCQVDSQVTMMFWYRQQPGQSLTLIATANQGSEATYESGFVIDKFPISRPNLTFSTLTVSNMSPEDSSIYLCSVSGQGGYGYTFGSGTRLTVV.